Below, 4 T cell receptor beta chains from the same sample are listed, as sequenced in a study of monozygotic twins with inflammatory bowel disease. TCRdb reprocessed the 5' RACE reads and keeps a single row for each CDR3 protein, giving no DNA. Here the sample table reports about 210,000 distinct CDR3 sequences. The sequenced sample was blood. All receptors come from a human donor with ulcerative colitis or Crohn's disease, or a healthy co-twin of an affected twin (not recorded which).

The chain employs TRBV20-1 and TRBJ1-1; TCRdb's D call, TRBD1, is unchecked because there is no DNA. Germline V gives CDR1 DFQATT, CDR2 SNEGSKA (reference sequence). This CDR3 has 13 residues. The CDR3 region is CSARDSTGLRAFF.

J is TRBJ1-2 and V is TRBV6-6; TCRdb returns TRBD1, unconfirmable since there is no DNA. The length of the CDR3 is 12 residues. Germline assignment: CDR1 MNHNY and CDR2 SVGAGI (reference sequence). This CDR3 is CASHGPGYGYTF.

The CDR3: CATGTETYNEQFF. The chain uses TRBV10-3 and TRBJ2-1; as DNA is missing, the TRBD2 call by TCRdb cannot be tested. Germline V CDR1 and CDR2: ENHRY, SYGVKD. CDR3 length equals 13 residues.

The chain links TRBV7-2 to TRBJ2-7; the TCRdb D gene call, TRBD1, has no DNA to confirm it. The germline gives CDR1 SGHTA, CDR2 FQGNSA. The CDR3 is 14 residues long. CDR3 amino acids: CASSPGSSWDEQYF.